The rows below give T cell receptor beta chains drawn from one sample of a study of technical replicates of blood from a handful of donors. Method: immunoSEQ multiplex PCR; TCRdb's copy keeps in-frame clones and lacks some. The sample has 75,000 to 95,000 clones, around 93% seen once. Source material: T cells isolated from PBMCs. Receptor source: a human donor in good health. CDR3s include the opening cysteine and the closing phenylalanine or tryptophan. A D gene is named only where the DNA matches it firmly. Part of the rows lack a size; the others show once, few, many or a class for expanded clones.

V gene,D gene,J gene,clone size,CDR3 DNA,CDR3 protein
TRBV30,NA,TRBJ2-3,once,TGTGCCGGATCCCCCCGACAGCACTTCACAGATACGCAGTATTTT,CAGSPRQHFTDTQYF
TRBV27,NA,TRBJ1-2,NA,TGTGCCAGCAGTTTAGGGCTGAACTATGGCTACACCTTC,CASSLGLNYGYTF
TRBV5-4,NA,TRBJ2-3,NA,TGTGCCAGCAGCCCTCAAGGGAGGACCAGGAAAGATACGCAGTATTTT,CASSPQGRTRKDTQYF
TRBV28,TRBD2,TRBJ2-3,NA,TGTGCCAGCAGTTCAAGACTAGCGGGTCTCACAGATACGCAGTATTTT,CASSSRLAGLTDTQYF
TRBV5-1,NA,TRBJ2-7,NA,TGCGCCAGCAGCTTGGGGGAGACGGTCTACGAGCAGTACTTC,CASSLGETVYEQYF
TRBV5-6,NA,TRBJ2-5,NA,TGTGCCAGCAGCTTACTTCGGGGGTACCAAGAGACCCAGTACTTC,CASSLLRGYQETQYF
TRBV6-6,NA,TRBJ1-5,NA,TGTGCCAGCAGTAGGACAGCTAGCAATCAGCCCCAGCATTTT,CASSRTASNQPQHF
TRBV2,NA,TRBJ2-5,NA,TGTGCCAGCAGCCAGCGGACCCAGTACTTC,CASSQRTQYF
TRBV28,TRBD1,TRBJ1-2,NA,TGTGCCAGCAGCCGGGGACAGGATGGCTACACCTTC,CASSRGQDGYTF
TRBV10-2,TRBD2,TRBJ2-1,NA,TGCGCCAGCAGTCCCGGGACTAGCGTTATTAATGAGCAGTTCTTC,CASSPGTSVINEQFF
TRBV27,NA,TRBJ2-7,NA,TGTGCCAGCAGGACGGGAGCATTCGAGCAGTACTTC,CASRTGAFEQYF
TRBV7-6,NA,TRBJ1-3,once,TGTGCCAGCAGCTTACAAATCTCTGGAAACACCATATATTTT,CASSLQISGNTIYF
TRBV7-9,TRBD2,TRBJ2-1,NA,TGTGCCAGCAGCTATTCCGGGACTAGCGAATACAATGAGCAGTTCTTC,CASSYSGTSEYNEQFF
TRBV6-1,NA,TRBJ2-7,NA,TGTGCCAGCATTCTACAGGGTCTAGCCCACGAGCAGTACTTC,CASILQGLAHEQYF
TRBV28,NA,TRBJ1-5,once,TGTGCCAGCAGTTTTACGGGGGGAATACGCAATCAGCCCCAGCATTTT,CASSFTGGIRNQPQHF
TRBV7-9,TRBD1,TRBJ2-3,NA,TGTGCCAGCAGTAATGACAGGGCGTATACGCAGTATTTT,CASSNDRAYTQYF
TRBV30,TRBD2,TRBJ2-2,NA,TGTGCCTGGAGAGTCGGCGGGGGGACCGGGGAGCTGTTTTTT,CAWRVGGGTGELFF
TRBV27,TRBD1,TRBJ1-2,NA,TGTGCCAGCAGTTCTCGGACAGGGTTTTACTATGGCTACACCTTC,CASSSRTGFYYGYTF
TRBV29-1,NA,TRBJ2-6,NA,TGCAGCGCCCTGAGCTGGAACAGGGACTCTGGGGCCAACGTCCTGACTTTC,CSALSWNRDSGANVLTF
TRBV5-1,TRBD1,TRBJ2-1,NA,TGCGCCAGCAGCTCGGGACAGGGGTACAATGAGCAGTTCTTC,CASSSGQGYNEQFF
TRBV7-8,NA,TRBJ1-1,NA,TGTGCCAGCAGCTTCTCCGGGACACCCGAGGCTTTCTTT,CASSFSGTPEAFF
TRBV30,TRBD2,TRBJ2-7,once,TGTGCCTGGAGTGTACTCGGGAGGGAGCAGTACTTC,CAWSVLGREQYF
TRBV4-1,NA,TRBJ1-5,NA,TGCGCCAGCAGCCAGGCCTGGGGGGGCGGTCAGCCCCAGCATTTT,CASSQAWGGGQPQHF
TRBV19,TRBD2,TRBJ2-5,NA,TGTGCCAGTAGCACCGCCCTTAGCGGGGGGGAGACCCAGTACTTC,CASSTALSGGETQYF
TRBV28,NA,TRBJ2-7,NA,TGTGCCAGCAGTTTGAAGCGGGCCCTTTCCTACGAGCAGTACTTC,CASSLKRALSYEQYF
TRBV28,NA,TRBJ2-7,NA,TGTGCCAGCAGTTTTGCCGGGTACTCCTACGAGCAGTACTTC,CASSFAGYSYEQYF
TRBV18,TRBD1,TRBJ2-7,NA,TGTGCCAGCTCTTCCGAATCCGGACAGGCGTACTTC,CASSSESGQAYF
TRBV7-2,TRBD1,TRBJ2-3,NA,TGTGCCAGCAGCTTGAGGACAGGTGTCCTTGTCACAGATACGCAGTATTTT,CASSLRTGVLVTDTQYF
TRBV19,NA,TRBJ1-5,NA,TGTGCCAGTAGTCCCCTGACAGTCTATAGCAATCAGCCCCAGCATTTT,CASSPLTVYSNQPQHF
TRBV21-1,NA,TRBJ1-1,NA,TGTGCCAGCAGCAAAGCTCGCGACAGCGGGGCCCCTGAAGCTTTCTTT,CASSKARDSGAPEAFF
TRBV2,NA,TRBJ2-2,once,TGTGCCAGCAGTGAAAGAGGCACCGGGGAGCTGTTTTTT,CASSERGTGELFF
TRBV10-3,TRBD1,TRBJ2-1,NA,TGTGCCATCAGACCGGGACAGGGTGACAATGAGCAGTTCTTC,CAIRPGQGDNEQFF
TRBV2,NA,TRBJ2-3,NA,TGTGCCAGCAGTATTAGCGCAGATACGCAGTATTTT,CASSISADTQYF
TRBV6-1,NA,TRBJ1-6,NA,TGTGCCAGTCGGCGGATTAATTCACCCCTCCACTTT,CASRRINSPLHF
TRBV6-5,TRBD1,TRBJ1-1,few,TGTGCCAGCAGACACGAGGGACAGTTGGGTACTGAAGCTTTCTTT,CASRHEGQLGTEAFF
TRBV29-1,TRBD1,TRBJ2-5,NA,TGCAGCGTTGGGACAGGGGCGTACCAAGAGACCCAGTACTTC,CSVGTGAYQETQYF
TRBV5-1,NA,TRBJ2-7,NA,TGCGCCAGCAGCTTGTCGCCAGAAAAAATTTCCTACGAGCAGTACTTC,CASSLSPEKISYEQYF
TRBV6-1,NA,TRBJ2-7,NA,TGTGCCAGCAGCTTATACGAGCAGTACTTC,CASSLYEQYF
TRBV2,TRBD1,TRBJ2-7,NA,TGTGCCAGCAGCCCGGGACAGGGCTCCTACGAGCAGTACTTC,CASSPGQGSYEQYF
TRBV5-1,NA,TRBJ2-7,NA,TGCGCCAGCAGCTCAGGGACACCGACCTACGAGCAGTACTTC,CASSSGTPTYEQYF
TRBV5-8,NA,TRBJ2-3,NA,TGTGCCAGCAGCTTTCAAAGGAGACGGTCTGTAACTACCAACACAGATACGCAGTATTTT,CASSFQRRRSVTTNTDTQYF
TRBV18,NA,TRBJ2-5,NA,TGTGCCAGCTCACCCCAAAAGATATCATCGGGGGCCCAGTACTTC,CASSPQKISSGAQYF
TRBV5-4,TRBD1,TRBJ1-2,NA,TGTGCCAGCAGCTTGGCCGGGACAGCATCCTATGGCTACACCTTC,CASSLAGTASYGYTF
TRBV29-1,TRBD2,TRBJ2-1,once,TGCAGCGTCTTCCTAGCGGGAGTATACAATGAGCAGTTCTTC,CSVFLAGVYNEQFF